This T cell receptor (beta chain) appears in the sequencing data of a study of molecular identifiers for immune sequencing clone quantification. Findings and caveats of the study: Among 800,000 to 1,000,000 naive cells, as was reported, spiked Jurkat TCR RNA from one cell was detectable.

In its sample, this clonotype was seen a few times. No antigen is known for it. Germline V lookup: CDR1 SGHAT, CDR2 FQNNGV. The CDR3 is made up of 16 amino acids. The V end was cut by 4 bases, the J end by 8 bases, with 21 bases between. TCRdb analysed the PCR reads with MiXCR anew, one entry per CDR3 protein. This table holds about half a million distinct CDR3 sequences, over 20% found once. Naive CD8 libraries were made from roughly 18,000 to 920,000 sorted cells, and they used 10%, 30% or 50% RNA. Naive CD8 T cell sorting was performed on the CD8+CD4-CCR7+CD45RA+ phenotype. This chain uses TRBV11-2 with TRBJ2-1; TRBD1 or TRBD2 may be the D gene (6 bases each). Input material: naive CD8+ T cells from blood, with Jurkat cell RNA spiked in. This sample's subset: FACS-sorted CD8+CD4-CCR7+CD45RA+ naive T cells. This receptor was obtained from a human donor in good health. Some libraries in this study had Jurkat cell RNA spiked in. Here the CDR3 DNA reads TGTGCCAGCAGCTCCTCCTTAGCGGCCGGGGGCGATGAGCAGTTCTTC. Amino acids: CASSSSLAAGGDEQFF.